The next 19 T cell receptor beta chains were all read from a single sample in a study of cytomegalovirus exposure and HLA in healthy donors. The PCR used 60 Vbeta and 13 Jbeta primers. TCRdb's copy holds only in-frame clones and misses some; the assay was immunoSEQ multiplex PCR. Of about 100,000 clones listed, over 65% are singletons. The source material was PBMCs. The receptors were gathered from an older woman in good health and CMV-seronegative.

This chain joins TRBV30 and TRBJ2-1; D remains ambiguous. V lost 0 bases and J 15 bases, leaving 15 bases between the germline ends. The CDR3 is made up of 12 amino acids. Per the germline V gene, CDR1 is GTSNPN and CDR2 is SVGIG (reference sequence). CDR3 amino acids: CAWSVRPGRPFF. In DNA form, the CDR3 reads TGTGCCTGGAGTGTACGACCAGGTCGTCCGTTCTTC.

This clone was detected only once. V gene TRBV7-2 combines with J gene TRBJ2-3; 7 nucleotides match TRBD1. Germline V gene sequence: CDR1 SGHTA, CDR2 FQGNSA. V shed 5 bases and J 3 bases; nucleotides not matched to a gene: 2. The CDR3 is 13 residues long. The CDR3, as DNA: TGTGCCAGCAGCGCACAGGGGACAGATACGCAGTATTTT. Protein sequence: CASSAQGTDTQYF.

This sequence joins TRBV28 and TRBJ2-3, with TRBD2 as a possible D gene (6 bases). The length of the CDR3 is 15 residues. V lost 2 bases to trimming and J lost 6 bases, with 15 bases between them. Germline CDR1 is MDHEN and CDR2 is SYDVKM. The CDR3 is CASSLTKPLADTQYF. The CDR3 bases are TGTGCCAGCAGTTTAACTAAACCGCTAGCGGATACGCAGTATTTT.

The chain employs TRBV28 and TRBJ2-7, with 11 bases fitting TRBD1. CDR3 size: 13 residues. The junction had 4 bases not matched to a gene; V was cut back by 7 bases and J by 5 bases. Germline CDR1 reads MDHEN; CDR2 reads SYDVKM. The CDR3 region has the DNA TGTGCCAGCATCCGGGACAGGGGGGACGAGCAGTACTTC. It codes for CASIRDRGDEQYF.

This clone was seen only a few times. The chain combines TRBV4-3 with TRBJ1-5; D gene ambiguous. The germline gives CDR1 LGHNA, CDR2 YSLEER. V was shortened by 0 bases and J by 2 bases, with 2 bases between the two germline ends. The CDR3 contains 13 residues. This CDR3 is CASSQDGNQPQHF. The CDR3, as DNA: TGCGCCAGCAGCCAAGACGGCAATCAGCCCCAGCATTTT.

This rearrangement joins TRBV9 to TRBJ2-1; 11 nucleotides agree with TRBD2. J gave up 7 bases and V 3 bases, and 3 bases lay outside the gene matches. The CDR3 is 14 amino acids. CDR1 is SGDLS and CDR2 is YYNGEE in the germline V gene. CDR3 residues: CASSDGTSGNEQFF. The CDR3 DNA sequence: TGTGCCAGCAGCGACGGGACTAGCGGAAATGAGCAGTTCTTC.

CDR3 coding DNA: TGTGCCAGCAGCTACGGGACAGGGGACTATGGCTACACCTTC. It codes for CASSYGTGDYGYTF. The rearrangement links TRBV7-8 to TRBJ1-2; TRBD1 matches 10 bases. V lost 4 bases to trimming and J lost 3 bases; unmatched junction nucleotides: 2. Germline V gives CDR1 SGHVS, CDR2 FQNEAQ. The CDR3 length is 14 residues.

This clone was seen just once. The chain uses TRBV25-1 and TRBJ1-2, with unresolved D. The length of the CDR3 is 14 residues. V was trimmed by 1 base and J by 7 bases, leaving 13 bases between them. CDR1 MGHDK and CDR2 SYGVNS come from the germline V gene. The CDR3 spells CASSELQAGSGYTF. As DNA, the CDR3 is TGTGCCAGCAGTGAATTGCAGGCCGGGAGTGGCTACACCTTC.

CDR3 sequence reads: CAWATGGQQPQHF. In DNA form, the CDR3 reads TGTGCCTGGGCCACAGGGGGCCAACAGCCCCAGCATTTT. V gene TRBV30 combines with J gene TRBJ1-5; 9 positions match TRBD1. Trimming at V came to 5 bases and at J to 7 bases, leaving 6 bases not matched to a gene. Germline V CDR1 and CDR2: GTSNPN, SVGIG (reference sequence). The CDR3 is 13 amino acids.

The rearrangement uses TRBV10-1 and TRBJ1-1; tentative D call: TRBD1 (6 bases). Germline-derived CDR1 and CDR2 are WNHNN and SYGVQD (reference sequence). V lost 10 bases and J lost 3, with 12 bases in between. The CDR3 covers 12 residues. Written as DNA, the CDR3 is TGCGCCACCCCGGACAGAGACACTGAAGCTTTCTTT. Protein sequence: CATPDRDTEAFF.

The V and J genes are TRBV27 and TRBJ2-7, with D perhaps matching TRBD2 (7 bases). This CDR3 is built from 14 residues. Deletions cut 3 bases from V and 4 bases from J, with 13 bases between. Germline CDR1 is MNHEY and CDR2 is SMNVEV (reference sequence). The CDR3 coding sequence is TGTGCCAGCAGTTTCAACGGGGGGACATACGAGCAGTACTTC. It codes for CASSFNGGTYEQYF.

This clone has only a few counts. V is TRBV6-5 and J is TRBJ2-7; possible D gene TRBD2, 6 bases. CDR3 length: 16 amino acids. V lost 0 bases and J 0 bases, leaving 12 bases between the germline ends. Germline lookup yields CDR1 MNHEY and CDR2 SVGAGI. The CDR3 reads CASSYSMGGSSYEQYF. The CDR3, as DNA: TGTGCCAGCAGTTACTCGATGGGGGGAAGCTCCTACGAGCAGTACTTC.

This clone has only a few counts. The V and J genes are TRBV7-2 and TRBJ2-2; perhaps TRBD1 as D (6 bases). CDR3 length equals 13 residues. The V end was cut by 6 bases, the J end by 5 bases, with 10 bases between. Germline lookup yields CDR1 SGHTA and CDR2 FQGNSA. CDR3: CASRRQETGELFF. Written as DNA, the CDR3 is TGTGCCAGCAGGAGACAGGAAACCGGGGAGCTGTTTTTT.

The chain has TRBV10-1 and TRBJ2-7, with 9 bases aligning to TRBD2. CDR3 length: 16 amino acids. Germline-derived CDR1 and CDR2 are WNHNN and SYGVQD (reference sequence). Trimming cost V 3 bases and J 2 bases; bases outside gene matches: 8. CDR3 amino acids: CASSDPPSGGTYEQYF. CDR3 sequence (DNA): TGCGCCAGCAGTGACCCCCCCAGCGGGGGGACCTACGAGCAGTACTTC.

V usage is TRBV19 and J usage is TRBJ1-1, with TRBD1 identical over 7 bases. After removal of 4 bases from V and 0 bases from J, the junction contained 14 bases not matched to a gene. The CDR3 sequence is 18 residues long. Per the germline V gene, CDR1 is LNHDA and CDR2 is SQIVND (reference sequence). Here the CDR3 DNA reads TGTGCCAGTAGTAGAATCCAGGGGGGAGCAACCATGAACACTGAAGCTTTCTTT. Encoded protein: CASSRIQGGATMNTEAFF.

The chain combines TRBV7-2 with TRBJ2-7; 16 bases are a match to TRBD2. V shed 5 bases and J 4 bases; nucleotides not matched to a gene: 2. CDR1 and CDR2 from the germline V gene are SGHTA and FQGNSA. CDR3 length: 15 amino acids. CDR3 nucleotides: TGTGCCAGCAGCGGGACTAGCGGGAGGGCATACGAGCAGTACTTC. As protein: CASSGTSGRAYEQYF.

The gene calls are TRBV5-1 and TRBJ2-1, with TRBD2 identical over 7 bases. CDR3 length: 13 amino acids. Trimming cost V 0 bases and J 9 bases; bases outside gene matches: 3. CDR1 and CDR2 from the germline V gene are SGHRS and YFSETQ. In DNA, the CDR3 is TGCGCCAGCAGCTTGGGCGGCGGGAGTGAGCAGTTCTTC. Its translation is CASSLGGGSEQFF.

The V call is TRBV7-2, the J call TRBJ1-1, with D tentatively TRBD1 (5 bases). The germline CDR1 and CDR2 sequences are SGHTA and FQGNSA. Trimming took off 7 bases at V and 1 base at J, with 13 bases between the two ends. This CDR3 spans 14 amino acids. The CDR3 coding sequence is TGTGCCAGCACCCCCATGGGGCCGAACACTGAAGCTTTCTTT. Its translation: CASTPMGPNTEAFF.

V usage is TRBV15 and J usage is TRBJ1-2, with a tentative D call TRBD1 (6 bases). The germline gives CDR1 LNHNV, CDR2 YYDKDF (reference sequence). The V and J ends lost 0 bases and 7 bases respectively, with 15 bases between them. This CDR3 region has 15 residues. CDR3 residues: CATSRERAGAGGYTF. The CDR3 bases are TGTGCCACCAGCAGAGAGAGGGCGGGGGCCGGTGGCTACACCTTC.